This T cell receptor (beta chain) was sequenced in a study of blood T cells in healthy people across ages. Donors were healthy Caucasian individuals from Russia aged about 6 to 90. Next came a second PCR, run for about 6 to 12 cycles, which used a sample-barcoded 5' primer along with a J-beta primer mix. Every cDNA was tagged by a template-switch adaptor with 12 random nucleotides. TCRdb reanalysed the 5' RACE reads using MiXCR and keeps one entry per CDR3 protein. Of about 780,000 distinct CDR3 sequences listed, around 25% are singletons. Germline values: CDR1 SGHAT, CDR2 FQNNGV. J gave up 7 bases and V 4 bases, and 13 bases lay outside the gene matches. The CDR3 spans 16 residues. This sample was also put to use in a study of T cells of mothers and their children. That paper states: Reads recorded for TCR beta CDR3 numbered over 8 million per mother and roughly 2.7 million per child.

The receptor's source is a boy aged 5-17 years in good health. The sequencing input was blood. The chain has TRBV11-2 and TRBJ2-1; 7 nucleotides match TRBD2. Written as DNA, the CDR3 is TGTGCCAGCAGCTCCCTTTATGCGGGAGTGAGGAATGAGCAGTTCTTC. This gives the protein CASSSLYAGVRNEQFF.